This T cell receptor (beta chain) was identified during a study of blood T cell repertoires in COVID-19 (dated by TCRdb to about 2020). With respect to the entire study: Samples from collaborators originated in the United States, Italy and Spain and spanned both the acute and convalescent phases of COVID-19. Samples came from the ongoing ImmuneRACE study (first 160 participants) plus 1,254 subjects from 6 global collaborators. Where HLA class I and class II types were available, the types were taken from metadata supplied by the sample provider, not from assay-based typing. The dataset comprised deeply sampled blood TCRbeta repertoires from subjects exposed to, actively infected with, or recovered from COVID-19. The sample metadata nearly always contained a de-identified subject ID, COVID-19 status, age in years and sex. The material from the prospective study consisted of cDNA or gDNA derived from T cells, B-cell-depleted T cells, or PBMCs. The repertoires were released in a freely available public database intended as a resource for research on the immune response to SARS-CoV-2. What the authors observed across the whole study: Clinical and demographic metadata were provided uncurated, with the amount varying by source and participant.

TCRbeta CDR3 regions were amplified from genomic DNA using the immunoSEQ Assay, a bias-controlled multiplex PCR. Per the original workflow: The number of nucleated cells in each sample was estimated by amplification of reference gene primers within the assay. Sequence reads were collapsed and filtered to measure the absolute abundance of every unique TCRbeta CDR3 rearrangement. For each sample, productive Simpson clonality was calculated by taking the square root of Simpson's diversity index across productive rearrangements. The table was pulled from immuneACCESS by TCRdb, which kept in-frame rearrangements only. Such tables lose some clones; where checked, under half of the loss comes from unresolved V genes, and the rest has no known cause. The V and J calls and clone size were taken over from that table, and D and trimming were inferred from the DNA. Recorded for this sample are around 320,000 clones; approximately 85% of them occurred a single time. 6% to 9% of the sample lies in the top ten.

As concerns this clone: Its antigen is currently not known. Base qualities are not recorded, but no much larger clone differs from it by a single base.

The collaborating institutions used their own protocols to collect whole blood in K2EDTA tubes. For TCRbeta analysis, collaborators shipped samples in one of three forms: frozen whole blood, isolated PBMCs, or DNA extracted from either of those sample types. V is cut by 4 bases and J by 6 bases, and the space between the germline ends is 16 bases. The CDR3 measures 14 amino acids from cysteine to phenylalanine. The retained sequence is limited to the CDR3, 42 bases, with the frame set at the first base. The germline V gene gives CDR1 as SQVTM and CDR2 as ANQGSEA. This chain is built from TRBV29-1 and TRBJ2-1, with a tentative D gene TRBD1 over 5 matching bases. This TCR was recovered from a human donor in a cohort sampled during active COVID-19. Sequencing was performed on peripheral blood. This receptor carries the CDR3 CSVVVRDQFNEQFF. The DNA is TGCAGCGTTGTCGTCAGGGATCAATTCAATGAGCAGTTCTTC.